This TCR beta chain stems from a study of blood T cell repertoires in COVID-19. For the study at large: Samples taken during acute and convalescent COVID-19 were collected in the United States, Italy and Spain. From T cells, B-cell-depleted T cells, or PBMCs came the material, which was cDNA or gDNA.

CDR3 size: 16 residues. Germline loops: CDR1 SGHNT, CDR2 YYREEE (reference sequence). The junction had 8 bases not matched to a gene; V was cut back by 0 bases and J by 5 bases. Methods used by the authors: By means of reference gene primer amplification, nucleated cell counts were estimated. Clones were sequenced by immunoSEQ multiplex PCR, and TCRdb holds only the in-frame ones, with some missing. The DNA was the basis for D and trimming; V, J and clone size are from that table. The sample contains a few hundred thousand clones, about 86% of which appear only once. The sequencing input was peripheral blood. V is TRBV5-4 and J is TRBJ1-2, with TRBD1 matching 9 bases. This receptor was obtained from a woman aged 55-70 years with acute or convalescent COVID-19. CDR3 amino acids: CASSLVEDRGLYGYTF. The CDR3 coding sequence is TGTGCCAGCAGCTTGGTAGAGGACAGGGGACTTTATGGCTACACCTTC.